This T cell receptor beta chain is from a study of blood T cell repertoires in COVID-19. Measured with immunoSEQ multiplex PCR; TCRdb has only the in-frame clones, and not every one. The table includes under 250,000 clones, roughly 85% detected once. Trimming took 2 bases from V and 4 from J; bases not matched to a gene: 6. Looked up from germline, CDR1 is KGHSH and CDR2 is LQKENI. This CDR3 region has 16 residues. The TCR comes from a woman aged 50 to 65 with acute COVID-19. The chain has TRBV18 and TRBJ1-1; 11 bases are shared with TRBD1. Sequencing used PBMCs or T cells enriched from blood (not recorded which). CDR3 sequence reads: CASSPGQGAGGTEAFF. Here the CDR3 DNA reads TGTGCCAGCTCACCAGGACAGGGGGCAGGGGGCACTGAAGCTTTCTTT.